These 11 T cell receptor beta chains were all obtained from the same sample, sequenced in a study of OX40 agonist ivuxolimab in advanced cancers. Repertoires were generated with immunoSEQ multiplex PCR, while TCRdb's copy carries only in-frame clones and drops some. The sample includes about 35,000 clones, about 94% of them seen just once. The sequencing here drew on CD4+ or CD8+ T cells sorted from blood, taken in a trial of the OX40 agonist ivuxolimab. The receptors were gathered from an adult with an advanced solid tumor such as melanoma, head and neck, liver or kidney cancer.

The gene calls are TRBV11-3 and TRBJ2-5; perhaps TRBD2 as D (7 bases). The CDR3 consists of 13 residues. V was trimmed by 3 bases and J by 5 bases, leaving 10 bases between them. Germline CDR1 is SGHNT and CDR2 is YENEEA. In DNA, the CDR3 is TGTGCCAGCAGCTTGGGGGGGCTGGAGACCCAGTACTTC. This translates into CASSLGGLETQYF.

Here the CDR3 DNA reads TGTGCCAGCAGCCACTTAGCGGGAGCAAGCGAGCAGTACTTC. This encodes CASSHLAGASEQYF. V usage is TRBV4-2 and J usage is TRBJ2-7; TRBD2 aligns across 9 bases. The length of the CDR3 is 14 residues. Germline CDR1 and CDR2: LGHNA and YNFKEQ. The V and J ends lost 3 bases and 6 bases, in that order; junction bases with no gene match: 6.

This clone was detected once. V is TRBV5-1 and J is TRBJ1-1; TRBD1 matches at 7 bases. This CDR3 contains 15 residues. V was clipped by 0 bases and J by 1 base; unmatched bases: 3. Germline V gives CDR1 SGHRS, CDR2 YFSETQ. The DNA of the CDR3 is TGCGCCAGCAGCTTGGAAGGGACAGCGAACACTGAAGCTTTCTTT. Its translation: CASSLEGTANTEAFF.

DNA of the CDR3: TGTGCCACCAGCAGGGGGTTGGACATCCGCAGCTCCTACAATGAGCAGTTCTTC. It specifies CATSRGLDIRSSYNEQFF. The chain couples TRBV15 to TRBJ2-1; a weak D match, TRBD1 (5 bases). The CDR3 loop spans 18 amino acids. Germline assignment: CDR1 LNHNV and CDR2 YYDKDF (reference sequence). Between the trimmed V and J ends, which lost 3 bases and 0 bases, there was a span of 18 bases.

This chain connects TRBV2 to TRBJ2-7; 10 bases are a match to TRBD2. V lost 5 bases, J lost 2 bases, and 3 bases stayed unmatched. Germline CDR1 is SNHLY and CDR2 is FYNNEI. The CDR3 totals 14 residues. The CDR3 spells CASSLLAGPYEQYF. The DNA for the CDR3 is TGTGCCAGCAGTTTACTAGCGGGGCCCTACGAGCAGTACTTC.

V usage is TRBV7-8 and J usage is TRBJ2-3; D call uncertain. CDR1 and CDR2 from the germline V gene are SGHVS and FQNEAQ. The CDR3 sequence is 15 residues long. Trimming left V 1 base short and J 3 bases short, with 11 bases between. The CDR3 protein is CASSLVVSPTDTQYF. Written as DNA, the CDR3 is TGTGCCAGCAGCTTAGTCGTCTCCCCAACAGATACGCAGTATTTT.

This clone was detected only once. CDR3 in amino acids: CASTTGVNTEAFF. Here the CDR3 DNA reads TGTGCCAGCACCACAGGGGTTAACACTGAAGCTTTCTTT. V usage is TRBV19 and J usage is TRBJ1-1; 7 positions agree with TRBD1. The CDR3 consists of 13 residues. CDR1 is LNHDA and CDR2 is SQIVND in the germline V gene (reference sequence). Trimming removed 9 bases from V and 2 bases from J; junction bases left unmatched: 6.

The chain has TRBV5-1 and TRBJ2-2; no clear D gene. V was trimmed by 0 bases and J by 6 bases, leaving 6 bases between them. The CDR3 contains 13 residues. Per germline, CDR1 SGHRS and CDR2 YFSETQ. The CDR3: CASSLVVSGELFF. The CDR3 region has the DNA TGCGCCAGCAGCTTGGTGGTTTCCGGGGAGCTGTTTTTT.

The chain is built from TRBV27 and TRBJ2-1; 11 bases are shared with TRBD2. This CDR3 has 16 residues. The J segment lost 2 bases and the V segment lost 2 bases, leaving 2 bases of the junction unmatched. Germline CDR1 and CDR2: MNHEY and SMNVEV (reference sequence). The CDR3 is CASSLRLAGTYNEQFF. In nucleotides, the CDR3 is TGTGCCAGCAGTTTAAGACTAGCGGGAACCTACAATGAGCAGTTCTTC.

The chain carries TRBV5-1 and TRBJ2-1, with 8 bases fitting TRBD1. The CDR3 runs 20 residues. V lost 4 bases, J lost 3 bases, and 21 bases stayed unmatched. Germline CDR1 SGHRS, CDR2 YFSETQ. The CDR3 coding sequence is TGCGCCAGCAGCCCCCCCCCGGGACAGGTCTCACCTGCCGGCTACAATGAGCAGTTCTTC. Its protein is CASSPPPGQVSPAGYNEQFF.

This chain links TRBV4-1 with TRBJ2-3, with 12 bases identical to TRBD2. Germline loops: CDR1 MGHRA, CDR2 YSYEKL. CDR3 length: 22 residues. V gave up 3 bases and J gave up 4 bases; unmatched junction bases: 23. CDR3 protein: CASSHLPAWTLGLAGWSDTQYF. The CDR3 nucleotides are TGCGCCAGCAGCCACCTCCCGGCGTGGACGCTCGGACTAGCGGGATGGTCAGATACGCAGTATTTT.